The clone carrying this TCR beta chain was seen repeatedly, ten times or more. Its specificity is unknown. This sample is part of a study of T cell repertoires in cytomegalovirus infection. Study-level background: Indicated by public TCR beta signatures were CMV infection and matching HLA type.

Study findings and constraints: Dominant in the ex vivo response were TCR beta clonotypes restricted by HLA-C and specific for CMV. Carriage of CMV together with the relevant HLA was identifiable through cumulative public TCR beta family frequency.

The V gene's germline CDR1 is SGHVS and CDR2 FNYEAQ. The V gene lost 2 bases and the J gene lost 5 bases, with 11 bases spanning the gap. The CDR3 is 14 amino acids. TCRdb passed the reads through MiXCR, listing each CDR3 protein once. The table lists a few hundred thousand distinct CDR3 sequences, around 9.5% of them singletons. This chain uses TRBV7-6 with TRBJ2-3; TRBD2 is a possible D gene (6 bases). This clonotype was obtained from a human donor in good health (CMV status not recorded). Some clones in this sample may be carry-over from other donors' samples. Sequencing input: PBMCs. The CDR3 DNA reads TGTGCCAGCAGCTTAAGGAGGGGTATAGATACGCAGTATTTT. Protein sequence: CASSLRRGIDTQYF.